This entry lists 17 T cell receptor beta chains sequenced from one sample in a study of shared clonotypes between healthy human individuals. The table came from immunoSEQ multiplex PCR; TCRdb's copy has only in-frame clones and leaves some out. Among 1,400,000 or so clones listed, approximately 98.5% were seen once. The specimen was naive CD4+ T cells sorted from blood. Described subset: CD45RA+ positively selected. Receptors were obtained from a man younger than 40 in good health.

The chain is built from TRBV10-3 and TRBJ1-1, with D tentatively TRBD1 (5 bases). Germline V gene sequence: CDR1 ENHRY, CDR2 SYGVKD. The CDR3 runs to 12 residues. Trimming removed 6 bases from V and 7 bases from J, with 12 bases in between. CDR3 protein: CAIRRDVDEAFF. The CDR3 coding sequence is TGTGCCATCAGGCGGGACGTAGATGAAGCTTTCTTT.

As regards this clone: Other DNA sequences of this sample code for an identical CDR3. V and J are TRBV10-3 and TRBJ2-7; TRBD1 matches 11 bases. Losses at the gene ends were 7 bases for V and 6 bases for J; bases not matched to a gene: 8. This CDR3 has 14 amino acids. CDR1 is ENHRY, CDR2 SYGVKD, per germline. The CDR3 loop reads CAIKPGQGVGEQYF. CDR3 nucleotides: TGTGCCATCAAGCCGGGACAGGGGGTAGGCGAGCAGTACTTC.

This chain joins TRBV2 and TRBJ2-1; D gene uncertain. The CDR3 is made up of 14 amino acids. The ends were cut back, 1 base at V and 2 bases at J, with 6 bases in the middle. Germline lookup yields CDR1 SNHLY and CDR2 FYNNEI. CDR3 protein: CASSEESAYNEQFF. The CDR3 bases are TGTGCCAGCAGTGAAGAAAGTGCCTACAATGAGCAGTTCTTC.

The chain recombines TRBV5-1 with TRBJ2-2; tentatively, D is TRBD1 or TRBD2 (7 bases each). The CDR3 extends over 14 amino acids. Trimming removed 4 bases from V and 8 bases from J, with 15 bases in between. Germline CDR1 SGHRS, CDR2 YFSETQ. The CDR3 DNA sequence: TGCGCCAGCAGCGGACTAGACAGGGTTGGGGAGCTGTTTTTT. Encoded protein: CASSGLDRVGELFF.

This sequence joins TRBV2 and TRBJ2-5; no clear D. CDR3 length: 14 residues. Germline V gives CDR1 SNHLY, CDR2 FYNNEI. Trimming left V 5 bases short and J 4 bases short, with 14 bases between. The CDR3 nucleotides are TGTGCCAGCAGTCCCCGAACTACCCTAGAGACCCAGTACTTC. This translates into CASSPRTTLETQYF. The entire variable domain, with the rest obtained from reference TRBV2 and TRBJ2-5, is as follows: EPEVTQTPSHQVTQMGQEVILRCVPISNHLYFYWYRQILGQKVEFLVSFYNNEISEKSEIFDDQFSVERPDGSNFTLKIRSTKLEDSAMYFCASSPRTTLETQYFGPGTRLLVL.

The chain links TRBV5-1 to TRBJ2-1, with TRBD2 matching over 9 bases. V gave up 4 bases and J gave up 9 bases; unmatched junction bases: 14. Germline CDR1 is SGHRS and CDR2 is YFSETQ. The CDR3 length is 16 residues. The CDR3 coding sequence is TGCGCCAGCAGCCCGGCGGGTAGCGGGAGATCGGCTGAGCAGTTCTTC. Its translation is CASSPAGSGRSAEQFF.

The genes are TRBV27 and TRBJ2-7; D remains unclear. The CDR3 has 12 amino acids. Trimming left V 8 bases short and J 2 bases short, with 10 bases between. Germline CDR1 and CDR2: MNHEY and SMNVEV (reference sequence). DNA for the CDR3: TGTGCCAGCGGACGACTGGCCTACGAGCAGTACTTC. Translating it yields CASGRLAYEQYF.

Here the CDR3 reads CATSGTSGRLSTDTQYF. The CDR3 DNA follows: TGTGCCACTTCCGGGACTAGCGGGAGACTTAGCACAGATACGCAGTATTTT. The rearrangement links TRBV10-3 to TRBJ2-3; 14 positions match TRBD2. Per the germline V gene, CDR1 is ENHRY and CDR2 is SYGVKD. Trimming at V came to 10 bases and at J to 0 bases, leaving 9 bases not matched to a gene. CDR3 length: 17 amino acids.

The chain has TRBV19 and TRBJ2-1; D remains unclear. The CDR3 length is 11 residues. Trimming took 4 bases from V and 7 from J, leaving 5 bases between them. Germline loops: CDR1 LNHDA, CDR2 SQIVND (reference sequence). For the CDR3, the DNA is TGTGCCAGTAGTAGTTTGAATGAGCAGTTCTTC. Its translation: CASSSLNEQFF. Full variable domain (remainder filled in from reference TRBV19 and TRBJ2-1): DGGITQSPKYLFRKEGQNVTLSCEQNLNHDAMYWYRQDPGQGLRLIYYSQIVNDFQKGDIAEGYSVSREKKESFPLTVTSAQKNPTAFYLCASSSLNEQFFGPGTRLTVL.

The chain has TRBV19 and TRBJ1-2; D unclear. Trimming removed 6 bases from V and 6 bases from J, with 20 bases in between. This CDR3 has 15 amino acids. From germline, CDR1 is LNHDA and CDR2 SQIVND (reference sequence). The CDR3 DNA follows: TGTGCCAGTAGGGACCCTGGACGGGATTACAATGGCTACACCTTC. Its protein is CASRDPGRDYNGYTF.

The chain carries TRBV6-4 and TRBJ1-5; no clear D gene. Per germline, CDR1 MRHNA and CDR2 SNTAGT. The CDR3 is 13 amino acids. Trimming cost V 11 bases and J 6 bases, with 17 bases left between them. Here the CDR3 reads CAASRDFGQPQHF. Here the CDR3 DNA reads TGTGCCGCAAGTAGGGATTTCGGTCAGCCCCAGCATTTT.

The chain's CDR3 is CASSAGVANEKLFF. CDR3 nucleotides: TGTGCCAGCAGCGCGGGAGTAGCTAATGAAAAACTGTTTTTT. V and J are TRBV9 and TRBJ1-4; D is ambiguous. The V gene's germline CDR1 is SGDLS and CDR2 YYNGEE. With 3 bases removed from V and 3 bases from J, the gap between germline ends came to 9 bases. This CDR3 is built from 14 residues.

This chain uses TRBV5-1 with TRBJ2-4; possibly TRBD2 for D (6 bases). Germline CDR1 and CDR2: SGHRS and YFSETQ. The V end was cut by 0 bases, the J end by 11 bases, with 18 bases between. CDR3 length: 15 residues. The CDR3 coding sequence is TGCGCCAGCAGCTTGGTTGGAGGGCTATCTGTGTTTCAGTACTTC. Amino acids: CASSLVGGLSVFQYF. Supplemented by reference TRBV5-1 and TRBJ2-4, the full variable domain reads KAGVTQTPRYLIKTRGQQVTLSCSPISGHRSVSWYQQTPGQGLQFLFEYFSETQRNKGNFPGRFSGRQFSNSRSEMNVSTLELGDSALYLCASSLVGGLSVFQYFGAGTRLSVL.

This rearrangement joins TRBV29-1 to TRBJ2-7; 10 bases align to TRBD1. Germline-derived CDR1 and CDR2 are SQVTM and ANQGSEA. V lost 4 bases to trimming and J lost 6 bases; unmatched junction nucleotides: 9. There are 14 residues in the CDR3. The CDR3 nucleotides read TGCAGCGTTGGGGGACAGGGGATTTTCTCCGAGCAGTACTTC. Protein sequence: CSVGGQGIFSEQYF.

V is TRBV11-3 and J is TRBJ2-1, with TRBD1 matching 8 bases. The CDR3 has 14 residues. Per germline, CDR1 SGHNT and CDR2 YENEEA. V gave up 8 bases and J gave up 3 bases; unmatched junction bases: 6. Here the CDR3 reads CASARDRYYNEQFF. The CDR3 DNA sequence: TGTGCCAGCGCCAGGGACAGGTACTACAATGAGCAGTTCTTC.

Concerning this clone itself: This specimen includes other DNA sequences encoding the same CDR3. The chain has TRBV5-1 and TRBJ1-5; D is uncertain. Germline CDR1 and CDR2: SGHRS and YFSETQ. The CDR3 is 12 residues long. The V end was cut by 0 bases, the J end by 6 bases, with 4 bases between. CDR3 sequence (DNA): TGCGCCAGCAGCTTGGAAGGTCAGCCCCAGCATTTT. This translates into CASSLEGQPQHF.

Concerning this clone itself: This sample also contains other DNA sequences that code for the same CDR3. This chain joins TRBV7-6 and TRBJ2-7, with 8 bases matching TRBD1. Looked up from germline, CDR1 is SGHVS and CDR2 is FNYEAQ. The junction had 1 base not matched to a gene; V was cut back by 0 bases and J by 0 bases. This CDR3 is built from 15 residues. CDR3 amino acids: CASSLAGQASYEQYF. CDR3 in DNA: TGTGCCAGCAGCTTAGCGGGACAGGCCTCCTACGAGCAGTACTTC.